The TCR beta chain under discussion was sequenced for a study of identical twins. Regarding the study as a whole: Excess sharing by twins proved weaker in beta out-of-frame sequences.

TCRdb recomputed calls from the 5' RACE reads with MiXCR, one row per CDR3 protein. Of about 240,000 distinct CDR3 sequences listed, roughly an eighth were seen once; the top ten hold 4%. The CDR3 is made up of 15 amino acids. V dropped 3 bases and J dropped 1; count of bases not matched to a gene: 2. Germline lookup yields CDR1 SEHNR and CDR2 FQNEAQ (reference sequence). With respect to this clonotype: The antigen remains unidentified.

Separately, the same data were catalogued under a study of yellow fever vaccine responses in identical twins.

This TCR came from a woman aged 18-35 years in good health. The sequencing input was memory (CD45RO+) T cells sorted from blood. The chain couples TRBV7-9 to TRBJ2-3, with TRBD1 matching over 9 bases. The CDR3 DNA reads TGTGCCAGCAGCTTCCGGGACAGGGGCACAGATACGCAGTATTTT. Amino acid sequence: CASSFRDRGTDTQYF.